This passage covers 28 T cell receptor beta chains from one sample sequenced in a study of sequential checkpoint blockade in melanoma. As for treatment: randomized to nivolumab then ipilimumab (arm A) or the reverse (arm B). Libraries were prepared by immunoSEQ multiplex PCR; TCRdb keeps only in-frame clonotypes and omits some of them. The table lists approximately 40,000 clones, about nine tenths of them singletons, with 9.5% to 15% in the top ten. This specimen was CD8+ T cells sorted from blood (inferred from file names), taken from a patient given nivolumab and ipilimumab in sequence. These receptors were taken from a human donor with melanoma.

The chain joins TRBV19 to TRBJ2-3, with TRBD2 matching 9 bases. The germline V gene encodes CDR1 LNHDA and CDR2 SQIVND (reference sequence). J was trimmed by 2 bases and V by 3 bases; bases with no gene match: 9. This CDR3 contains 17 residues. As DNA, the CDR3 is TGTGCCAGTAGTATCCCACCGACTAGCGGATTCACAGATACGCAGTATTTT. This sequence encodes CASSIPPTSGFTDTQYF.

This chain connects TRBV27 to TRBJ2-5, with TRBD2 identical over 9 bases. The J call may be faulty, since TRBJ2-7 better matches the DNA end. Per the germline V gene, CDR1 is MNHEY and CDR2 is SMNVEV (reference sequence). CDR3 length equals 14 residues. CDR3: CASSLSTSGYEQYF. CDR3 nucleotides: TGTGCCAGCAGTTTATCGACTAGCGGCTACGAGCAGTACTTC.

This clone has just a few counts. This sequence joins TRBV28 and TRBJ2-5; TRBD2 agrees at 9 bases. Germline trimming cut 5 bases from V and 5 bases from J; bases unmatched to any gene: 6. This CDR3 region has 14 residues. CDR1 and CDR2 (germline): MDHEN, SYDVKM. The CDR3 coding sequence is TGTGCCAGCAGTCCGCGGGAGGGCCGGGAGACCCAGTACTTC. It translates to CASSPREGRETQYF.

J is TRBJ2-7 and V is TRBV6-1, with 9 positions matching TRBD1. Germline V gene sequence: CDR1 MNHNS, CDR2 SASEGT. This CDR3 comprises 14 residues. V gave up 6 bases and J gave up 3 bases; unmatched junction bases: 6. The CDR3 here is CASSSGQGGYEQYV. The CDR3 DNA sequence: TGTGCCAGCAGCTCGGGACAGGGAGGCTACGAGCAGTACGTC.

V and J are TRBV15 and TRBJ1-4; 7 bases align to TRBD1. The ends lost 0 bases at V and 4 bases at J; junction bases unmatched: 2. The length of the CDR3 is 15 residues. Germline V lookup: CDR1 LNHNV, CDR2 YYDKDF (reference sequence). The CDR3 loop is CATSRDQGVNEKLFF. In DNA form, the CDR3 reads TGTGCCACCAGCAGAGATCAGGGGGTTAATGAAAAACTGTTTTTT. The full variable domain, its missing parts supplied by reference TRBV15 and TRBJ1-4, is DAMVIQNPRYQVTQFGKPVTLSCSQTLNHNVMYWYQQKSSQAPKLLFHYYDKDFNNEADTPDNFQSRRPNTSFCFLDIRSPGLGDTAMYLCATSRDQGVNEKLFFGSGTQLSVL.

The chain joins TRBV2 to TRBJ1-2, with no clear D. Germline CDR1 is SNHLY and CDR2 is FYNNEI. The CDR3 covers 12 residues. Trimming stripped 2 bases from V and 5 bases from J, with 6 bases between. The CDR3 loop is CASSEMRYGYTF. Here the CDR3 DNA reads TGTGCCAGCAGTGAAATGAGATATGGCTACACCTTC.

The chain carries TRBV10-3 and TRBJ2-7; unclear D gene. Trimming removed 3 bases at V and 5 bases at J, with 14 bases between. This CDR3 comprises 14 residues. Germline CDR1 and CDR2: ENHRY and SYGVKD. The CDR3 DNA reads TGTGCCATCAGTGATGGGCCCCCTTGGGACGAGCAGTACTTC. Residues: CAISDGPPWDEQYF.

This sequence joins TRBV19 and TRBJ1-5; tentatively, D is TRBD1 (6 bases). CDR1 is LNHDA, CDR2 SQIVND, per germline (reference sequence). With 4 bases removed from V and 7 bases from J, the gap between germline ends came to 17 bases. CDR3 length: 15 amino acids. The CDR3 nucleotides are TGTGCCAGTAGTACATCCACAAGGGGGAAACAGCCCCAGCATTTT. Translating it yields CASSTSTRGKQPQHF.

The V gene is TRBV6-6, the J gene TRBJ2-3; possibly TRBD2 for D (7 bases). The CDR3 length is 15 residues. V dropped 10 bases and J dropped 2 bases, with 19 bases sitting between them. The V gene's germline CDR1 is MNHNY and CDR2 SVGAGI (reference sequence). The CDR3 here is CATKGGVRYTDTQYF. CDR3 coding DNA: TGTGCCACCAAAGGGGGGGTCCGATACACAGATACGCAGTATTTT.

The CDR3 loop is CASSLLGRENTEAFF. The CDR3 DNA is TGTGCCAGCAGTTTATTAGGCAGGGAGAACACTGAAGCTTTCTTT. The chain carries TRBV28 and TRBJ1-1, with D possibly TRBD1 on 5 matching bases. Looked up from germline, CDR1 is MDHEN and CDR2 is SYDVKM. V dropped 1 base and J dropped 1 base, with 10 bases sitting between them. The CDR3 totals 15 residues.

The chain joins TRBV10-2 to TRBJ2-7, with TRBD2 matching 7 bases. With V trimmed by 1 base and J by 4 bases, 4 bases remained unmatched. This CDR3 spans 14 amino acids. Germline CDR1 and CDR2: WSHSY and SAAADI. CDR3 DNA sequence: TGCGCCAGCAGTGAGTTCTCTAGCGGTTACGAGCAGTACGTC. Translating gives CASSEFSSGYEQYV.

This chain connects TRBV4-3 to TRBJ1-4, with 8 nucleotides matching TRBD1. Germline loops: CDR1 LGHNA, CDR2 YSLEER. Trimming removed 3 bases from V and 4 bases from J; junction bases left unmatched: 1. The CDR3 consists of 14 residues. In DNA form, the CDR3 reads TGCGCCAGCAGCCAGGACAGGGTTAATGAAAAACTGTTTTTT. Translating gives CASSQDRVNEKLFF.

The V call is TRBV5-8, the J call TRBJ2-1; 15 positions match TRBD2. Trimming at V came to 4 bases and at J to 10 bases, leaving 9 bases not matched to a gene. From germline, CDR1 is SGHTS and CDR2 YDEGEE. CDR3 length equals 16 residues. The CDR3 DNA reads TGTGCCAGCAGCCCCAGGACTAGCGGGAGGGTGGGGGAGCAGTTCTTC. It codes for CASSPRTSGRVGEQFF.

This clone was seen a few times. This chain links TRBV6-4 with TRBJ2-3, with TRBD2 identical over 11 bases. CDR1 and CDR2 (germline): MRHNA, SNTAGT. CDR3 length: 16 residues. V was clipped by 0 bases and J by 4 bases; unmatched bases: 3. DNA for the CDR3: TGTGCCAGCAGTGACTCGGTAGCGGGAGGGCCAGATACGCAGTATTTT. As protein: CASSDSVAGGPDTQYF.

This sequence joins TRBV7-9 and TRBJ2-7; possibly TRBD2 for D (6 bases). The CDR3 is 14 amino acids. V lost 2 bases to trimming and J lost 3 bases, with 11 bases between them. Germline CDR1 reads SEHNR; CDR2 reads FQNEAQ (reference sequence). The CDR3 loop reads CASSLTGSGYEQYF. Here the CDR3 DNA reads TGTGCCAGCAGCTTAACCGGGAGCGGCTACGAGCAGTACTTC.

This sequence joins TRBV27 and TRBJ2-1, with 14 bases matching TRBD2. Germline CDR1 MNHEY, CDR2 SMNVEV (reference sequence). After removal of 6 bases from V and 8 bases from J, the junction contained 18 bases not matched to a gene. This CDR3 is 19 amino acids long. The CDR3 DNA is TGTGCCAGCAGAATAGAGACCCCCGGGACTAGCGGGAGACACCATGAGCAGTTCTTC. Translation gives CASRIETPGTSGRHHEQFF.

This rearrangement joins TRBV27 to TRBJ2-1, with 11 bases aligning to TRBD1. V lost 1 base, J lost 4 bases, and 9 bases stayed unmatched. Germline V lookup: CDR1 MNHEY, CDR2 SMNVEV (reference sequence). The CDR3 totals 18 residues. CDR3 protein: CASSLFSGGTGGYNEQFF. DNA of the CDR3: TGTGCCAGCAGTTTATTCTCCGGGGGGACAGGGGGTTACAATGAGCAGTTCTTC.

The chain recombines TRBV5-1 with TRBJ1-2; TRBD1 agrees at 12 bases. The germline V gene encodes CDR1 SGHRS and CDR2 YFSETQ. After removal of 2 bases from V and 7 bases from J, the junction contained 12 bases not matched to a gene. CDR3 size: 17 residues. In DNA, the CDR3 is TGCGCCAGCAGCTTAGGTGTCCCGGGACAGGGGGCTTCTGGCTACACCTTC. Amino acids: CASSLGVPGQGASGYTF.

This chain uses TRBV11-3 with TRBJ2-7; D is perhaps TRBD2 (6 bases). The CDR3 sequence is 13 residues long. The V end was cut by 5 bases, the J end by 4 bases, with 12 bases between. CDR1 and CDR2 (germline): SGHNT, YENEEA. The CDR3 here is CASSPVEGYEQYV. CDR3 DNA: TGTGCCAGCAGCCCCGTGGAGGGTTACGAGCAGTACGTC.

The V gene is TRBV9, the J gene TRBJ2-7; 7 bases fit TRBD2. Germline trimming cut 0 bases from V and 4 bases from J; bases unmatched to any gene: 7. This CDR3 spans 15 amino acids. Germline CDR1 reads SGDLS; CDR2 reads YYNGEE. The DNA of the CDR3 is TGTGCCAGCAGCGTAGCGGGAGGATCCGCGTACGAGCAGTACTTC. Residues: CASSVAGGSAYEQYF.

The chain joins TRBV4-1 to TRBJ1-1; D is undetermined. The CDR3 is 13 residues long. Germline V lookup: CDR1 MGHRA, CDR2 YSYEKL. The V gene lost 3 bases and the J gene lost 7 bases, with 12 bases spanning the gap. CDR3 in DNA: TGCGCCAGCAGCCAGTCGAGGGTGATTGAAGCTTTCTTT. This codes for CASSQSRVIEAFF.

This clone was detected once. The CDR3 sequence is CASSIVRLRGAAAFF. The CDR3 region has the DNA TGTGCCAGTAGTATAGTCCGTCTCAGGGGGGCGGCAGCTTTCTTT. The chain has TRBV19 and TRBJ1-1; TRBD1 matches at 7 bases. J gave up 10 bases and V 1 base, and 12 bases lay outside the gene matches. The CDR3 has 15 amino acids. Per the germline V gene, CDR1 is LNHDA and CDR2 is SQIVND (reference sequence).

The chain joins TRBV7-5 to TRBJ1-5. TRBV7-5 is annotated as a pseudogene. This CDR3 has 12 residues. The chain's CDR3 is CVRSLDSRAQHF. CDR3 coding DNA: TGTGTCAGAAGCTTAGACTCGAGGGCCCAGCATTTT.

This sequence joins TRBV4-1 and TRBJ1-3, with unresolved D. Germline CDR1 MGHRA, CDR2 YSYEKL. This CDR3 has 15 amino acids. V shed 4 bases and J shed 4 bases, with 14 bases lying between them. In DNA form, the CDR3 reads TGCGCCAGCAGCCCGCTAGAGGGTTTCGGAAACACCATATATTTT. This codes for CASSPLEGFGNTIYF.

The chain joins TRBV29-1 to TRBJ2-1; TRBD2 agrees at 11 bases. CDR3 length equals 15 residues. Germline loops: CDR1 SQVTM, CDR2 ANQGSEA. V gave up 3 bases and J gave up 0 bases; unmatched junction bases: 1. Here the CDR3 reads CSVDGTSGSYNEQFF. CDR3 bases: TGCAGCGTTGATGGGACTAGCGGCTCCTACAATGAGCAGTTCTTC.

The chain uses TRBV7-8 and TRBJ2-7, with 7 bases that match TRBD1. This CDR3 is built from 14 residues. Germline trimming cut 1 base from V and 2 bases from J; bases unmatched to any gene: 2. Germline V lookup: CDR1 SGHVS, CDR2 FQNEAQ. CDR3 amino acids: CASSLVQGPYEQYV. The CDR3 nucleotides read TGTGCCAGCAGCTTAGTACAGGGGCCCTACGAGCAGTACGTC.

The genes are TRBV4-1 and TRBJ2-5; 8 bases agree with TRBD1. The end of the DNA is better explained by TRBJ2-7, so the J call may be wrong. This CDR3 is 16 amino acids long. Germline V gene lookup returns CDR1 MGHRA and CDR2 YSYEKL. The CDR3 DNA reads TGCGCCAGCAGCCAAGATCAGGGACAGGTATGGTACGAGCAGTACTTC. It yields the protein CASSQDQGQVWYEQYF.

The CDR3 sequence: CASSPAAGTGVPYEQYF. The CDR3 DNA follows: TGTGCCAGCAGTCCCGCGGCCGGGACAGGGGTCCCGTACGAGCAGTACTTC. V is TRBV28 and J is TRBJ2-7, with 10 bases fitting TRBD1. V was pared by 5 bases and J by 4 bases, with 14 bases of the junction left unmatched. Germline-derived CDR1 and CDR2 are MDHEN and SYDVKM. The CDR3 covers 17 residues.